This T cell receptor beta chain was recovered during a study of cytomegalovirus exposure and HLA in healthy donors. Regarding this clone: Its antigen is unidentified.

Regarding the study as a whole: The authors listed around 150 TCR beta chains as cytomegalovirus-associated. Prior analysis indicated that the majority of TCR beta V segments exhibited productivity approximately 90% or approximately 30% of the time. Many donors carried some public TCRs, although rarity characterized most TCR sequences. The study reported that TCR beta sequences accurately predicted HLA-A and HLA-B alleles in most subjects.

Trimming stripped 1 base from V and 1 base from J, with 16 bases between. Germline CDR1 LGHNA, CDR2 YNFKEQ. This CDR3 has 17 amino acids. Primers: 60 Vbeta forward and 13 Jbeta reverse. Assay: immunoSEQ multiplex PCR; the TCRdb copy retains only in-frame clones and omits some. The sample records about 110,000 clones, 70% to 80% being singletons. Sequencing was performed on PBMCs. This chain uses TRBV4-2 with TRBJ1-2; no reliable D call. This receptor was taken from a female donor in good health and CMV-seronegative. CDR3 in DNA: TGTGCCAGCAGCCAAGGTAGAGGGAACACCCTTAACTATGGCTACACCTTC. It translates to CASSQGRGNTLNYGYTF.